This is a list of T cell receptor beta chains from one sample in a study of blood T cells in healthy people across ages. A single record per CDR3 protein comes from TCRdb applying MiXCR to the 5' RACE reads. The data hold fewer than 1,000,000 distinct CDR3 sequences, with roughly 44% observed a single time. The specimen sequenced was blood. These receptors were obtained from a man aged 60 to 69 in good health. The CDR3 runs from the conserved cysteine through the conserved F or W. The D gene is left open where the match is weak. Rows may omit the clone size; those that give it use once, few, many or a size class.

j_gene,d_gene,v_gene,abundance,CDR3aa,CDR3nt
TRBJ2-7,NA,TRBV5-1,many,CASSANRETQYF,TGCGCCAGCAGCGCAAACAGGGAGACGCAGTACTTC
TRBJ2-5,NA,TRBV4-3,NA,CASSQAHRDYGQYF,TGCGCCAGCAGCCAAGCCCACAGGGACTACGGGCAGTACTTC
TRBJ2-1,TRBD1,TRBV15,NA,CATAKDRGVAGEQFF,TGTGCCACCGCCAAAGACAGGGGGGTTGCGGGTGAGCAGTTCTTC
TRBJ2-7,NA,TRBV4-3,few,CASSQDNSPSYEQYF,TGCGCCAGCAGCCAAGATAACAGTCCCTCCTACGAGCAGTACTTC
TRBJ1-2,TRBD1,TRBV20-1,NA,CSARGAGQGISNYGYTF,TGCAGTGCGAGGGGTGCGGGACAGGGGATTAGTAACTATGGCTACACCTTC
TRBJ1-2,NA,TRBV3-1,NA,CASSPFERYGYTF,TGTGCCAGCAGCCCATTTGAACGCTATGGCTACACCTTC
TRBJ2-7,TRBD1,TRBV4-1,few,CASSPKPSGTGGYEQYF,TGCGCCAGCAGCCCAAAACCCTCGGGGACAGGGGGCTACGAGCAGTACTTC
TRBJ2-3,NA,TRBV5-6,NA,CASSSGGGLFRDTQYF,TGTGCCAGCAGCTCCGGCGGTGGACTATTCCGAGATACGCAGTATTTT
TRBJ1-4,NA,TRBV7-9,few,CASSHSSDGINEKLFF,TGTGCCAGCAGTCACTCATCGGACGGAATTAATGAAAAACTGTTTTTT
TRBJ1-2,NA,TRBV29-1,NA,CTLFWEGIGGYTF,TGCACCCTATTCTGGGAAGGGATCGGTGGCTACACCTTC
TRBJ1-4,NA,TRBV12-3/TRBV12-4,few,CASRTDSQKLFF,TGTGCCAGCAGAACCGACAGCCAAAAACTGTTTTTT
TRBJ2-3,NA,TRBV5-5,NA,CASSLGTNENTDTQYF,TGTGCCAGCAGCTTGGGAACAAACGAAAACACAGATACGCAGTATTTT
TRBJ1-5,TRBD1,TRBV19,NA,CASSIQGAYQPQHF,TGTGCCAGTAGTATACAGGGGGCATATCAGCCCCAGCATTTT
TRBJ1-1,NA,TRBV10-3,NA,CAISESKHSSGTEAFF,TGTGCCATCAGTGAGTCGAAGCATTCTTCTGGGACTGAAGCTTTCTTT
TRBJ2-7,NA,TRBV4-1,NA,CASSQDKWPGAYEQYF,TGCGCCAGCAGCCAAGATAAGTGGCCGGGAGCCTACGAGCAGTACTTC
TRBJ2-5,NA,TRBV7-2,many,CASSLAGRTETQYF,TGTGCCAGCAGCTTAGCGGGACGTACGGAGACCCAGTACTTC
TRBJ1-1,TRBD1,TRBV7-8,few,CASSPRGTGGQMNTEAFF,TGTGCCAGCAGCCCTAGAGGGACAGGGGGCCAGATGAACACTGAAGCTTTCTTT
TRBJ2-7,NA,TRBV30,NA,CAWRESYEQYF,TGTGCCTGGCGGGAATCCTACGAGCAGTACTTC
TRBJ2-7,NA,TRBV5-4,few,CASTLDRPYEQYF,TGTGCCAGCACCCTAGACAGACCCTACGAGCAGTACTTC
TRBJ1-1,NA,TRBV6-5,NA,CASKSNGPENTEAFF,TGTGCCAGCAAATCAAACGGACCCGAGAACACTGAAGCTTTCTTT
TRBJ2-3,TRBD2,TRBV20-1,NA,CSARSLAEGTDTQYF,TGCAGTGCTAGATCCCTAGCGGAAGGCACAGATACGCAGTATTTT
TRBJ2-3,NA,TRBV15,few,CATSRGGGVTDTQYF,TGTGCCACCAGCAGAGGAGGGGGAGTCACAGATACGCAGTATTTT
TRBJ2-5,NA,TRBV7-6,NA,CASSLDGRVGETQYF,TGTGCCAGCAGCTTAGATGGAAGGGTAGGGGAGACCCAGTACTTC
TRBJ1-5,TRBD1,TRBV28,NA,CASRPGQRHQPQHF,TGTGCCAGCAGACCGGGACAGCGTCATCAGCCCCAGCATTTT
TRBJ1-2,NA,TRBV29-1,few,CSAASGYRGYTF,TGCAGCGCGGCCTCAGGGTATCGTGGCTACACCTTC
TRBJ2-6,NA,TRBV20-1,NA,CSPRPQGVQSGANVLTF,TGCAGTCCTAGGCCCCAGGGCGTGCAATCGGGGGCCAACGTCCTGACTTTC
TRBJ2-7,NA,TRBV20-1,few,CSARDPSGGTPAYEQYF,TGCAGTGCTAGAGACCCGTCCGGCGGAACACCTGCCTACGAGCAGTACTTC
TRBJ1-1,NA,TRBV10-3,NA,CASQGTRNTEAFF,TGTGCCAGCCAGGGTACCAGGAACACTGAAGCTTTCTTT
TRBJ1-2,TRBD1,TRBV20-1,NA,CSASVRTGDGYTF,TGCAGTGCTAGTGTCCGGACAGGGGATGGCTACACCTTC